The 21 T cell receptor beta chains below were found in one sample sequenced in a study of blood T cell repertoires in COVID-19. Some clones are missing from TCRdb's copy, which holds only in-frame ones; the method was immunoSEQ multiplex PCR. The sample holds a few hundred thousand clones, roughly 84% seen once. The sample taken for sequencing was peripheral blood. These receptors originate from a man aged 45-65 years with active or convalescent COVID-19.

This clone occurred a few times. V and J are TRBV11-3 and TRBJ2-1; 7 bases align to TRBD2. J gave up 9 bases and V 2 bases, and 7 bases lay outside the gene matches. This CDR3 contains 14 residues. Germline loops: CDR1 SGHNT, CDR2 YENEEA. Here the CDR3 DNA reads TGTGCCAGCAGCTTAAGTCGCGGGAGCGGTGAGCAGTTCTTC. This codes for CASSLSRGSGEQFF.

The rearrangement links TRBV28 to TRBJ2-1; D may be TRBD2 (6 bases). The V gene's germline CDR1 is MDHEN and CDR2 SYDVKM. V was trimmed by 7 bases and J by 0 bases, leaving 13 bases between them. The CDR3 covers 15 residues. As DNA, the CDR3 is TGTGCCAGCACTCCGACTAGTAGCTCCTACAATGAGCAGTTCTTC. Translation: CASTPTSSSYNEQFF. Variable domain in full (rest from reference TRBV28 and TRBJ2-1): DVKVTQSSRYLVKRTGEKVFLECVQDMDHENMFWYRQDPGLGLRLIYFSYDVKMKEKGDIPEGYSVSREKKERFSLILESASTNQTSMYLCASTPTSSSYNEQFFGPGTRLTVL.

This clone was picked up one time. V usage is TRBV6-2 or TRBV6-3 and J usage is TRBJ2-6; possible D gene TRBD1, 5 bases. V lost 0 bases and J lost 3, with 9 bases in between. The germline gives CDR1 MNHEY, CDR2 SVGEGT. This CDR3 has 16 residues. As DNA, the CDR3 is TGTGCCAGCAGTTACTCGCAGGGTGGTGGGGCCAACGTCCTGACTTTC. Its protein product is CASSYSQGGGANVLTF.

The chain employs TRBV7-9 and TRBJ1-2, with unresolved D. Trimming cost V 1 base and J 5 bases, with 17 bases left between them. CDR3 length: 16 residues. Germline V CDR1 and CDR2: SEHNR, FQNEAQ (reference sequence). This CDR3 reads CASSLGGQAAVYGYTF. The CDR3 nucleotides are TGTGCCAGCAGCTTAGGCGGGCAGGCGGCGGTTTATGGCTACACCTTC.

CDR3 coding DNA: TGCGCCAGCAGCTTGGTGAGCGGGAGTGGGTACGAGCAGTACTTC. Translated: CASSLVSGSGYEQYF. The V and J genes are TRBV5-1 and TRBJ2-7; TRBD2 aligns across 8 bases. The CDR3 is made up of 15 amino acids. Trimming took 0 bases from V and 4 from J; bases not matched to a gene: 6. Germline CDR1 SGHRS, CDR2 YFSETQ.

J is TRBJ1-6 and V is TRBV3-1 (or the pseudogene TRBV3-2); D is unresolved. CDR1 is LGHDT and CDR2 is YNNKEL in the germline V gene (reference sequence). The length of the CDR3 is 19 residues. V dropped 3 bases and J dropped 7 bases, with 25 bases sitting between them. CDR3 in DNA: TGTGCCAGCAGCCAGGCGCCGATCGGGCAGCGGCTCGGGAATTCACCCCTCCACTTT. The encoded protein is CASSQAPIGQRLGNSPLHF.

This chain joins TRBV5-1 and TRBJ1-6, with TRBD1 matching over 9 bases. From germline, CDR1 is SGHRS and CDR2 YFSETQ. The CDR3 has 16 amino acids. J gave up 5 bases and V 3 bases, and 6 bases lay outside the gene matches. CDR3 coding DNA: TGCGCCAGCAGCTCAACCGGGACAGGGAATAATTCACCCCTCCACTTT. This translates into CASSSTGTGNNSPLHF. Variable domain in full (rest from reference TRBV5-1 and TRBJ1-6): KAGVTQTPRYLIKTRGQQVTLSCSPISGHRSVSWYQQTPGQGLQFLFEYFSETQRNKGNFPGRFSGRQFSNSRSEMNVSTLELGDSALYLCASSSTGTGNNSPLHFGNGTRLTVT.

The rearrangement joins TRBV7-9 to TRBJ1-4; 9 nucleotides match TRBD1. Germline lookup yields CDR1 SEHNR and CDR2 FQNEAQ (reference sequence). There are 17 residues in the CDR3. V shed 6 bases and J 0 bases; nucleotides not matched to a gene: 8. The CDR3 DNA reads TGTGCCAGCAGGCCCGGGACAGGGAAAGCAACTAATGAAAAACTGTTTTTT. This codes for CASRPGTGKATNEKLFF.

V is TRBV19 and J is TRBJ1-5; D remains unclear. The V end lost 3 bases, the J end lost 7 bases, and 10 bases lay between the germline ends. Germline assignment: CDR1 LNHDA and CDR2 SQIVND (reference sequence). CDR3 length: 13 residues. For the CDR3, the DNA is TGTGCCAGTAGTATGGAGGGAAAACAGCCCCAGCATTTT. Encoded protein: CASSMEGKQPQHF.

This chain joins TRBV6-4 and TRBJ2-1, with TRBD1 matching 8 bases. The CDR3 covers 15 residues. With V trimmed by 5 bases and J by 5 bases, 8 bases remained unmatched. Looked up from germline, CDR1 is MRHNA and CDR2 is SNTAGT. CDR3 sequence: CASSWTGYTNNEQFF. The CDR3 region has the DNA TGTGCCAGCAGTTGGACAGGGTATACGAACAATGAGCAGTTCTTC.

The chain couples TRBV15 to TRBJ2-4; 7 bases map to TRBD1. Germline V gene data show CDR1 as LNHNV and CDR2 as YYDKDF (reference sequence). Trimming took 6 bases from V and 5 from J; bases not matched to a gene: 4. The CDR3 totals 13 residues. CDR3 coding DNA: TGTGCCACCAGACTAACAGGGGAAAACATTCAGTACTTC. Its protein is CATRLTGENIQYF.

The CDR3 DNA reads TGTGCCAGCAGCAGACAGGATAGCAATCAGCCCCAGCATTTT. It is translated as CASSRQDSNQPQHF. The rearrangement joins TRBV6-5 to TRBJ1-5; D may be TRBD1 (6 bases). V was clipped by 6 bases and J by 0 bases, with 9 bases between them. CDR1 is MNHEY, CDR2 SVGAGI, per germline. The CDR3 totals 14 residues.

The chain is built from TRBV7-2 and TRBJ1-1; D remains ambiguous. The CDR3 runs to 16 residues. The V end lost 1 base, the J end lost 0 bases, and 12 bases lay between the germline ends. The germline gives CDR1 SGHTA, CDR2 FQGNSA. The DNA for the CDR3 is TGTGCCAGCAGCTTAGTCTTCCGGGTTCTGAACACTGAAGCTTTCTTT. This gives the protein CASSLVFRVLNTEAFF.

This chain connects TRBV29-1 to TRBJ1-2; D may be TRBD1 (6 bases). From germline, CDR1 is SQVTM and CDR2 ANQGSEA. The CDR3 runs 11 residues. Trimming pared 7 bases from V and 8 bases from J, leaving 14 bases between. CDR3 protein: CSAKQGAGYTF. In DNA form, the CDR3 reads TGCAGCGCTAAACAGGGAGCAGGCTACACCTTC.

The CDR3 reads CASSYGTGNEQYF. The DNA for the CDR3 is TGTGCCAGCAGTTACGGGACAGGGAACGAGCAGTACTTC. This sequence joins TRBV6-5 and TRBJ2-7; 9 positions agree with TRBD1. CDR1 is MNHEY and CDR2 is SVGAGI in the germline V gene. After removal of 2 bases from V and 5 bases from J, the junction contained 1 base not matched to a gene. The CDR3 has 13 residues.

Details on this clone: Other DNA sequences of this sample code for an identical CDR3. The CDR3 sequence: CASSLQGLNTEAFF. CDR3 DNA: TGTGCCAGCAGCTTACAGGGGTTGAACACTGAAGCTTTCTTT. The chain couples TRBV7-3 to TRBJ1-1, with D perhaps TRBD1 (6 bases). The germline V gene encodes CDR1 SGHTA and CDR2 FQGTGA. The CDR3 spans 14 residues. The ends were cut back, 2 bases at V and 0 bases at J, with 7 bases in the middle.

This CDR3 is CASSYSAAGGARQPQHF. The DNA of the CDR3 is TGTGCCAGCAGTTACTCCGCCGCGGGGGGCGCCCGTCAGCCCCAGCATTTT. The chain joins TRBV6-2 or TRBV6-3 to TRBJ1-5; perhaps TRBD1 as D (6 bases). The germline CDR1 and CDR2 sequences are MNHEY and SVGEGT. The CDR3 covers 17 residues. Trimming took 0 bases from V and 6 from J, leaving 18 bases between them.

The chain carries TRBV5-4 and TRBJ1-5; the match to TRBD1 covers 7 bases. CDR1 SGHNT and CDR2 YYREEE come from the germline V gene (reference sequence). The J segment lost 11 bases and the V segment lost 2 bases, leaving 10 bases of the junction unmatched. This CDR3 comprises 14 residues. DNA for the CDR3: TGTGCCAGCAGCTTAGCGGAGGGGGCAGGGACCCAGCATTTT. This codes for CASSLAEGAGTQHF. The whole variable domain, remainder taken from reference TRBV5-4 and TRBJ1-5, is ETGVTQSPTHLIKTRGQQVTLRCSSQSGHNTVSWYQQALGQGPQFIFQYYREEENGRGNFPPRFSGLQFPNYSSELNVNALELDDSALYLCASSLAEGAGTQHFGDGTRLSIL.

This chain joins TRBV4-2 and TRBJ2-4, with D possibly being TRBD1 (5 bases). From germline, CDR1 is LGHNA and CDR2 YNFKEQ. V dropped 1 base and J dropped 5 bases, with 15 bases sitting between them. The CDR3 length is 16 residues. The CDR3 DNA reads as TGTGCCAGCAGCCAAGTCAGGGCGACTGGTGAAAACATTCAGTACTTC. This codes for CASSQVRATGENIQYF.

The CDR3, as DNA: TGTGCCAGCAGCTTGGGACAGAAAAACATTCAGTACTTC. Protein: CASSLGQKNIQYF. The chain is built from TRBV11-2 and TRBJ2-4; 7 bases line up with TRBD1. CDR1 SGHAT and CDR2 FQNNGV come from the germline V gene. This CDR3 is 13 amino acids long. Trimming took 3 bases from V and 4 from J; bases not matched to a gene: 0.

This chain uses TRBV5-4 with TRBJ1-1, with unresolved D. The CDR3 has 13 amino acids. The V end was cut by 0 bases, the J end by 1 base, with 4 bases between. CDR1 SGHNT and CDR2 YYREEE come from the germline V gene (reference sequence). CDR3 residues: CASSLDRNTEAFF. CDR3 coding DNA: TGTGCCAGCAGCTTGGACAGGAACACTGAAGCTTTCTTT.